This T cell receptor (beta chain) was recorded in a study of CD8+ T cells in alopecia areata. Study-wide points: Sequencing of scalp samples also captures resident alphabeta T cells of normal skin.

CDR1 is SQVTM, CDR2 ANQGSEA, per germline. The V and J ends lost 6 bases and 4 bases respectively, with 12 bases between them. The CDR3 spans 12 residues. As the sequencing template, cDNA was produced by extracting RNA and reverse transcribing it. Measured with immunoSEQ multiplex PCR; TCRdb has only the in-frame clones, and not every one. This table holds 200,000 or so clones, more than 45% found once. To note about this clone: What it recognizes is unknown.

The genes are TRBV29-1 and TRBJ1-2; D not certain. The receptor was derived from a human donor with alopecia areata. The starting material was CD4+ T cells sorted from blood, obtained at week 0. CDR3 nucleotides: TGCAGCGTAAACCCGCTCTCCTATGGCTACACCTTC. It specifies CSVNPLSYGYTF.